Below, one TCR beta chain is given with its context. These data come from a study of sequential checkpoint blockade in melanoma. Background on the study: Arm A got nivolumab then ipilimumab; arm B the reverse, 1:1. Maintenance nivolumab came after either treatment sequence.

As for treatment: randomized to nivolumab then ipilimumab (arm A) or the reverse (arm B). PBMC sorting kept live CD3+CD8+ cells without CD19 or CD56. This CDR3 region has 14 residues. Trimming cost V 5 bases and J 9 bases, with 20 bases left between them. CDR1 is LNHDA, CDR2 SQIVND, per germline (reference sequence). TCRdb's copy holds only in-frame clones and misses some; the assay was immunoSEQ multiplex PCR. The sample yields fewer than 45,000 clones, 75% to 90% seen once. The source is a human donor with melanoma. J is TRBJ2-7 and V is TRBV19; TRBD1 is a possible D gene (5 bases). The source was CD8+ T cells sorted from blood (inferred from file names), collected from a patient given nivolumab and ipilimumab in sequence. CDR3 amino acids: CASSPTGKPDGQYF. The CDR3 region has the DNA TGTGCCAGTAGTCCAACAGGTAAGCCCGACGGGCAGTACTTC.